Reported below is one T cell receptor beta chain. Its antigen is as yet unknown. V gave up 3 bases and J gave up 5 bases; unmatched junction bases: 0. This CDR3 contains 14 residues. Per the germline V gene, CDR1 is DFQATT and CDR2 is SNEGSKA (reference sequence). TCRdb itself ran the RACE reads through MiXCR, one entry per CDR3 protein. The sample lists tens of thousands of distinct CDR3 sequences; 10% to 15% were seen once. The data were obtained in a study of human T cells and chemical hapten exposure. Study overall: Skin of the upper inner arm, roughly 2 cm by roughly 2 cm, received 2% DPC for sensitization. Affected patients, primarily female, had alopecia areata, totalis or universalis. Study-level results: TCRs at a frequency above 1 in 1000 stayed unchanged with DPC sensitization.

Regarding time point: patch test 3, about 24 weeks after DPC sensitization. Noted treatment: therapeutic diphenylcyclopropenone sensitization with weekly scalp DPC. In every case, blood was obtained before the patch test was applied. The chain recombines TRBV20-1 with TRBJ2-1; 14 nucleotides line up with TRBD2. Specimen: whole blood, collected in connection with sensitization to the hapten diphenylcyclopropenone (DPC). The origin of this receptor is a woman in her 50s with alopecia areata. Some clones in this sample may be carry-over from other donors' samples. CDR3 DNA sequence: TGCAGTGCTAGGGGACTAGCGGGAGACAATGAGCAGTTCTTC. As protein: CSARGLAGDNEQFF.